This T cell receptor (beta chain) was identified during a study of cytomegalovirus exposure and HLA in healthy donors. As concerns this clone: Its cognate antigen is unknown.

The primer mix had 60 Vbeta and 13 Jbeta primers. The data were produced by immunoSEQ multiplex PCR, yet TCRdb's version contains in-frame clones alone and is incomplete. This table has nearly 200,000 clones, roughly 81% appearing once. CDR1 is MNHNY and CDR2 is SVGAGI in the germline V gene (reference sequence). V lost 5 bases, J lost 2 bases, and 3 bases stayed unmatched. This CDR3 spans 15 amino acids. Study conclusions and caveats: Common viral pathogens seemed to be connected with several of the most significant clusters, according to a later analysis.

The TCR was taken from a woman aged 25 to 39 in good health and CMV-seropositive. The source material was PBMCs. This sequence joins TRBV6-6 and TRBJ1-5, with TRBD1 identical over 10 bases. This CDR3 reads CASSTGTGGNQPQHF. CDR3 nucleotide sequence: TGTGCCAGCAGTACGGGGACAGGGGGCAATCAGCCCCAGCATTTT.